Below are 13 T cell receptor beta chains sequenced from a single sample in a study of T cells after yellow fever vaccination. TCRdb re-called the 5' RACE reads through MiXCR, storing one row per CDR3 protein. The data hold about 350,000 distinct CDR3 sequences, with 4.1% observed a single time. The sample was PBMCs, taken 5 days after the yellow fever booster vaccination. The receptors derive from a man between 18 and 29 years old who received the YFV17D yellow fever vaccine.

The V call is TRBV10-3, the J call TRBJ2-7, with TRBD1 as a possible D gene (5 bases). The CDR3 covers 13 residues. CDR1 ENHRY and CDR2 SYGVKD come from the germline V gene. V was trimmed by 5 bases and J by 1 base, leaving 9 bases between them. The DNA for the CDR3 is TGTGCCATCAGTTCGGACAAATCCTACGAGCAGTACGTC. Encoded protein: CAISSDKSYEQYV.

In this sample, this clonotype turned up a few times. The V and J genes are TRBV5-1 and TRBJ2-3; D uncertain. Trimming left V 1 base short and J 2 bases short, with 5 bases between. The CDR3 sequence is 13 residues long. In germline, CDR1 is SGHRS, CDR2 YFSETQ. The CDR3 sequence is CASSLTATDTQYF. The CDR3 DNA follows: TGCGCCAGCAGCTTGACAGCCACAGATACGCAGTATTTT.

The chain is built from TRBV4-1 and TRBJ2-3; 10 positions match TRBD1. CDR1 and CDR2 (germline): MGHRA, YSYEKL. The ends lost 0 bases at V and 4 bases at J; junction bases unmatched: 13. There are 19 residues in the CDR3. The CDR3: CASSQDWGGDRGLSDTQYF. The CDR3 DNA is TGCGCCAGCAGCCAAGATTGGGGAGGAGACAGGGGGCTCTCAGATACGCAGTATTTT.

The table lists this clonotype with many counts. V is TRBV10-3 and J is TRBJ2-5; D could derive from TRBD1 or TRBD2 (5 bases each). The V end lost 6 bases, the J end lost 1 base, and 6 bases lay between the germline ends. The CDR3 spans 12 residues. Per germline, CDR1 ENHRY and CDR2 SYGVKD. Here the CDR3 DNA reads TGTGCCATCAGAGGGACCCAAGAGACCCAGTACTTC. It specifies CAIRGTQETQYF.

This clonotype showed up just a few times. The J gene is TRBJ2-3, the V gene TRBV4-1; TRBD2 aligns across 9 bases. Germline V gene data show CDR1 as MGHRA and CDR2 as YSYEKL. There are 14 residues in the CDR3. Trimming cost V 0 bases and J 12 bases; bases outside gene matches: 7. DNA of the CDR3: TGCGCCAGCAGCCAAGAAGGTGGACTAGCGACTCAGTATTTT. This codes for CASSQEGGLATQYF.

A few counts support this clonotype. The chain carries TRBV5-1 and TRBJ1-4; tentative D call: TRBD1 (6 bases). Germline V gene lookup returns CDR1 SGHRS and CDR2 YFSETQ. Trimming removed 3 bases at V and 3 bases at J, with 12 bases between. The CDR3 runs to 15 residues. CDR3 bases: TGCGCCAGCAGCTGGGGGCGCATGTCTAATGAAAAACTGTTTTTT. Translation: CASSWGRMSNEKLFF. The whole variable domain, remainder taken from reference TRBV5-1 and TRBJ1-4, is KAGVTQTPRYLIKTRGQQVTLSCSPISGHRSVSWYQQTPGQGLQFLFEYFSETQRNKGNFPGRFSGRQFSNSRSEMNVSTLELGDSALYLCASSWGRMSNEKLFFGSGTQLSVL.

This clonotype appeared a few times. J is TRBJ1-5 and V is TRBV20-1, with D perhaps matching TRBD1 (5 bases). The CDR3 consists of 14 residues. CDR1 is DFQATT and CDR2 is SNEGSKA in the germline V gene (reference sequence). V lost 3 bases to trimming and J lost 5 bases, with 14 bases between them. CDR3 sequence: CSARGQQGDQPQHF. CDR3 coding DNA: TGCAGTGCTAGGGGCCAGCAGGGCGATCAGCCCCAGCATTTT.

At least ten counts were recorded for this clonotype. This chain uses TRBV6-2 or TRBV6-3 with TRBJ2-2, with 11 bases fitting TRBD1. J was trimmed by 6 bases and V by 7 bases; bases with no gene match: 7. The CDR3 runs to 15 residues. CDR1 is MNHEY, CDR2 SVGEGT, per germline. The CDR3 DNA sequence: TGTGCCAGCACCAAAGGACAGGGGGCTTCCGGGGAGCTGTTTTTT. Its translation is CASTKGQGASGELFF.

This chain joins TRBV6-2 or TRBV6-3 and TRBJ2-2; D might be TRBD2 (5 bases). Germline V gene data show CDR1 as MNHEY and CDR2 as SVGEGT. V was trimmed by 5 bases and J by 10 bases, leaving 8 bases between them. CDR3 length equals 11 residues. In nucleotides, the CDR3 is TGTGCCAGCAGTCCTCGGGAGGAGCTGTTTTTT. It translates to CASSPREELFF.

This clonotype was found a few times. The junction and the germline gene differ at one end; a read error may be behind it. The chain combines TRBV23-1 with TRBJ2-7; 8 nucleotides match TRBD1. TRBV23-1 counts as an open reading frame of uncertain function. The CDR3 totals 12 residues. The CDR3 coding sequence is TGCGCCAGCAGTCCCTTCTCGGACAGGGCTTTCTTC. Protein product: CASSPFSDRAFF.

This clonotype was seen only once. This rearrangement joins TRBV7-8 to TRBJ2-2, with TRBD2 identical over 11 bases. Germline-derived CDR1 and CDR2 are SGHVS and FQNEAQ. This CDR3 comprises 14 residues. The trim removed 5 bases at V and 10 bases at J, leaving 6 bases unmatched. The CDR3 bases are TGTGCCAGCAGCCGCAAGACTAGCGGGGTGGAGCTGTTTTTT. It encodes CASSRKTSGVELFF. The variable domain in full, completed from reference TRBV7-8 and TRBJ2-2, reads GAGVSQSPRYKVAKRGQDVALRCDPISGHVSLFWYQQALGQGPEFLTYFQNEAQLDKSGLPSDRFFAERPEGSVSTLKIQRTQQEDSAVYLCASSRKTSGVELFFGEGSRLTVL.

This chain connects TRBV29-1 to TRBJ1-2; D gene unclear. Germline V gives CDR1 SQVTM, CDR2 ANQGSEA. The ends were cut back, 0 bases at V and 6 bases at J, with 5 bases in the middle. CDR3 length: 11 residues. The CDR3, as DNA: TGCAGCGTTGAAGAAGACGATGGCTACACCTTC. This translates into CSVEEDDGYTF.

The chain joins TRBV5-1 to TRBJ1-5; D is possibly TRBD1 (5 bases). Per the germline V gene, CDR1 is SGHRS and CDR2 is YFSETQ. The V gene lost 4 bases and the J gene lost 4 bases, with 15 bases spanning the gap. The CDR3 runs to 15 residues. The CDR3 coding sequence is TGCGCCAGCAGCGACAGTCCGGGTTCTAATCAGCCCCAGCATTTT. Amino acid sequence: CASSDSPGSNQPQHF. Drawing the rest from reference TRBV5-1 and TRBJ1-5, the complete variable domain is KAGVTQTPRYLIKTRGQQVTLSCSPISGHRSVSWYQQTPGQGLQFLFEYFSETQRNKGNFPGRFSGRQFSNSRSEMNVSTLELGDSALYLCASSDSPGSNQPQHFGDGTRLSIL.